Each of the 18 T cell receptor beta chains below was sequenced from the same sample in a study of blood T cell repertoires in COVID-19. Assay used: immunoSEQ multiplex PCR; TCRdb lists only in-frame clones, some missing. The sample has under 200,000 clones; around four fifths are singletons. The sequenced sample consisted of peripheral blood. The receptors originated from a young woman with acute or convalescent COVID-19.

The chain couples TRBV19 to TRBJ2-7; 11 nucleotides align to TRBD1. Germline-derived CDR1 and CDR2 are LNHDA and SQIVND (reference sequence). The CDR3 is 16 residues long. With V trimmed by 3 bases and J by 2 bases, 6 bases remained unmatched. The DNA of the CDR3 is TGTGCCAGTAGTATGAGGGGGACAGGGGGAACCTACGAGCAGTACTTC. Translation: CASSMRGTGGTYEQYF.

The chain joins TRBV28 to TRBJ2-1, with TRBD1 matching 7 bases. This CDR3 contains 16 residues. J gave up 5 bases and V 2 bases, and 9 bases lay outside the gene matches. CDR1 is MDHEN and CDR2 is SYDVKM in the germline V gene. As DNA, the CDR3 is TGTGCCAGCAGTTTACCGCCGGGACAGTCTCACAATGAGCAGTTCTTC. Translating it yields CASSLPPGQSHNEQFF.

The chain carries TRBV7-2 and TRBJ2-7; no firm D call. The CDR3 is made up of 13 amino acids. Per germline, CDR1 SGHTA and CDR2 FQGNSA. V was pared by 2 bases and J by 1 base, with 6 bases between. CDR3 sequence (DNA): TGTGCCAGCAGCTTAAGTCGGTCCTACGAGCAGTACTTC. It translates to CASSLSRSYEQYF.

The V gene is TRBV6-5, the J gene TRBJ1-6; 7 nucleotides agree with TRBD1. Germline CDR1 reads MNHEY; CDR2 reads SVGAGI. The CDR3 consists of 16 residues. V lost 3 bases and J lost 10; bases outside the gene matches: 12. The CDR3 DNA sequence: TGTGCCAGCAGTTATACCCCAGGGACAGCGAGATCACCCCTCCACTTT. This gives the protein CASSYTPGTARSPLHF.

The chain joins TRBV3-1 (or the pseudogene TRBV3-2) to TRBJ1-5; D may be TRBD1 (5 bases). Germline values: CDR1 LGHDT, CDR2 YNNKEL (reference sequence). V lost 2 bases to trimming and J lost 0 bases, with 17 bases between them. The CDR3 is 18 amino acids. CDR3 sequence: CASSQITGDPNSNQPQHF. The CDR3, as DNA: TGTGCCAGCAGCCAAATAACAGGCGATCCTAATAGCAATCAGCCCCAGCATTTT.

This clone was counted a few times. The genes are TRBV10-1 and TRBJ2-1; D is perhaps TRBD2 (5 bases). The germline gives CDR1 WNHNN, CDR2 SYGVQD (reference sequence). V was pared by 0 bases and J by 15 bases, with 18 bases between. The CDR3 totals 14 residues. The CDR3 region has the DNA TGCGCCAGCAGTGAGTCAAGAGGAGCGGTTCCACGGTTCTTC. Translating gives CASSESRGAVPRFF.

This clone was observed a handful of times. The V and J genes are TRBV12-3 or TRBV12-4 and TRBJ2-7; 7 positions match TRBD1. Trimming at V came to 6 bases and at J to 5 bases, leaving 7 bases not matched to a gene. This CDR3 region has 13 residues. The CDR3 is CASRDDRDHEQYF. CDR3 sequence (DNA): TGTGCCAGCAGAGACGACAGGGATCACGAGCAGTACTTC.

The genes are TRBV19 and TRBJ2-1; TRBD1 matches at 8 bases. Germline values: CDR1 LNHDA, CDR2 SQIVND (reference sequence). The CDR3 length is 15 residues. V lost 7 bases, J lost 3 bases, and 8 bases stayed unmatched. The CDR3 region is CASNGGQGFYNEQFF. The CDR3 DNA is TGTGCCAGTAACGGAGGACAGGGATTCTACAATGAGCAGTTCTTC.

The chain is built from TRBV11-2 and TRBJ1-1, with a possible D match to TRBD1 (5 bases). V was pared by 4 bases and J by 5 bases, with 8 bases between. Germline V gene sequence: CDR1 SGHAT, CDR2 FQNNGV. The CDR3 length is 12 residues. The chain's CDR3 is CASSWRGTEAFF. Written as DNA, the CDR3 is TGTGCCAGCAGCTGGCGGGGGACTGAAGCTTTCTTT.

The J gene is TRBJ2-2, the V gene TRBV3-1 (or the pseudogene TRBV3-2), with 12 bases lining up with TRBD2. The CDR3 extends over 17 amino acids. V shed 3 bases and J 5 bases; nucleotides not matched to a gene: 7. Germline assignment: CDR1 LGHDT and CDR2 YNNKEL (reference sequence). CDR3 coding DNA: TGTGCCAGCAGCCATTTTCGGACTAGCGGGACTACCGGGGAGCTGTTTTTT. Amino acids: CASSHFRTSGTTGELFF.

This chain connects TRBV19 to TRBJ2-7; D may be TRBD2 (5 bases). Germline V lookup: CDR1 LNHDA, CDR2 SQIVND (reference sequence). V dropped 5 bases and J dropped 3 bases, with 8 bases sitting between them. The CDR3 totals 12 residues. The CDR3 DNA reads as TGTGCCAGTAGTTACGGGAACTACGAGCAGTACTTC. It is translated as CASSYGNYEQYF.

The chain is built from TRBV5-1 and TRBJ2-7; TRBD2 is a possible D gene (5 bases). Per the germline V gene, CDR1 is SGHRS and CDR2 is YFSETQ. Deletions cut 0 bases from V and 0 bases from J, with 19 bases between. The CDR3 spans 18 residues. CDR3 DNA sequence: TGCGCCAGCAGCTTGGTGGCCTCGGGGAAGGGCAGCTCCTACGAGCAGTACTTC. Protein product: CASSLVASGKGSSYEQYF.

J is TRBJ2-2 and V is TRBV14; 8 positions match TRBD2. CDR1 and CDR2 from the germline V gene are SGHDN and FVKESK. The CDR3 loop spans 15 amino acids. The V and J ends lost 4 bases and 6 bases, in that order; junction bases with no gene match: 7. The CDR3 DNA reads TGTGCCAGCAGCCGCGGGGGGCCGTGGTCCGGGGAGCTGTTTTTT. Its protein product is CASSRGGPWSGELFF.

The chain is built from TRBV6-5 and TRBJ1-3, with D possibly matching TRBD1 (5 bases). This CDR3 is built from 14 residues. Germline-derived CDR1 and CDR2 are MNHEY and SVGAGI. With 2 bases removed from V and 4 bases from J, the gap between germline ends came to 9 bases. CDR3 sequence: CASSYAAGGNTIYF. CDR3 DNA sequence: TGTGCCAGCAGTTACGCTGCAGGGGGAAACACCATATATTTT.

This clone came up a few times. The genes are TRBV10-3 and TRBJ2-7; TRBD1 aligns across 7 bases. The CDR3 spans 16 residues. The V gene's germline CDR1 is ENHRY and CDR2 SYGVKD. J gave up 2 bases and V 0 bases, and 7 bases lay outside the gene matches. The CDR3 coding sequence is TGTGCCATCAGTGAGTCGGCGACAGGGATTCCCTACGAGCAGTACTTC. As protein: CAISESATGIPYEQYF.

The J gene is TRBJ2-1, the V gene TRBV30, with D possibly matching TRBD2 (6 bases). V lost 0 bases and J 8 bases, leaving 8 bases between the germline ends. Per germline, CDR1 GTSNPN and CDR2 SVGIG (reference sequence). The CDR3 is 12 amino acids. The CDR3 DNA reads as TGTGCCTGGAGTGTAGGAGGGGATGAGCAGTTCTTC. This codes for CAWSVGGDEQFF.

The V and J genes are TRBV5-4 and TRBJ1-6; 10 bases map to TRBD1. CDR1 is SGHNT, CDR2 YYREEE, per germline (reference sequence). V was pared by 4 bases and J by 8 bases, with 6 bases of the junction left unmatched. This CDR3 has 15 residues. The CDR3, as DNA: TGTGCCAGCAGCGCTGGACAGGGGGACGATTCACCCCTCCACTTT. It translates to CASSAGQGDDSPLHF.

The chain recombines TRBV28 with TRBJ2-1; 7 positions agree with TRBD1. The CDR3 totals 17 residues. Germline V gene sequence: CDR1 MDHEN, CDR2 SYDVKM. Trimming took 5 bases from V and 4 from J; bases not matched to a gene: 14. CDR3 in amino acids: CASSGIATGVGYNEQFF. Here the CDR3 DNA reads TGTGCCAGCAGTGGAATAGCTACAGGGGTAGGTTACAATGAGCAGTTCTTC.